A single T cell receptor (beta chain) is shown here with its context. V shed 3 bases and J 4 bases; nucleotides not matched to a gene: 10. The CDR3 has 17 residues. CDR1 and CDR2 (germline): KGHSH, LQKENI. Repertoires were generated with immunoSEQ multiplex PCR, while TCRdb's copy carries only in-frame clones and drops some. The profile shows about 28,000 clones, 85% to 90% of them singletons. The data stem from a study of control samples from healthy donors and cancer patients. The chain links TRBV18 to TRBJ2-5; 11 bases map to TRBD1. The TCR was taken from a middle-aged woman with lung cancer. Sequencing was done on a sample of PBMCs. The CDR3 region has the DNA TGTGCCAGCTCACCTGGAACCGGGACAGGGGGATCAGAGACCCAGTACTTC. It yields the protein CASSPGTGTGGSETQYF. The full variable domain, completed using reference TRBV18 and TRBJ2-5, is NAGVMQNPRHLVRRRGQEARLRCSPMKGHSHVYWYRQLPEEGLKFMVYLQKENIIDESGMPKERFSAEFPKEGPSILRIQQVVRGDSAAYFCASSPGTGTGGSETQYFGPGTRLLVL.